The clone carrying this TCR beta chain appeared a few times. What it recognizes is unknown. This sample is part of a study of T cells in localized non-small cell lung cancer. Overall study results and limits: A single tumor region was sequenced, leaving heterogeneity possible. Appearance in adjacent lung was seen for a median around 55 of the top 100 tumor clones. Adjacent uninvolved lung tissue had the highest T cell clonality, exceeding tumor. Overall survival was longer when the density of T cells in the blood was higher.

The assay was immunoSEQ multiplex PCR, and TCRdb's table has in-frame clones only and misses some. Among more than 1,500 clones listed, under 25% were seen once. This CDR3 spans 13 amino acids. V shed 3 bases and J shed 2 bases, with 7 bases lying between them. Per germline, CDR1 LNHDA and CDR2 SQIVND (reference sequence). This specimen consisted of normal lung tissue next to the tumor, obtained before any cancer treatment. The origin of this receptor is a man aged 18-55 years with stage I lung adenocarcinoma. The chain carries TRBV19 and TRBJ2-5; tentative D call: TRBD2 (6 bases). CDR3 DNA sequence: TGTGCCAGTAGTATTAGCGGTCAAGAGACCCAGTACTTC. It encodes CASSISGQETQYF.